The text below deals with one T cell receptor beta chain. What it binds is unknown. This sample stems from a study of identical twins. Study findings and constraints: With beta out-of-frame sequences, excess sharing by twins was weaker.

Unique molecular identifiers were in the cDNA, with template-switch universal primer binding. TCRdb called the 5' RACE reads again in MiXCR, with one record for every CDR3 protein. Of 600,000 to 850,000 distinct CDR3 sequences listed, 15% to 20% are singletons. Germline-derived CDR1 and CDR2 are LGHDT and YNNKEL (reference sequence). V lost 10 bases, J lost 5 bases, and 10 bases stayed unmatched. The CDR3 loop spans 15 amino acids. The data also belong to a second study, concerning T cells expressing NK-cell markers. As that study records: Seven of the eight sequenced donors were classified as HCMV-seropositive, and one was classified as seronegative.

Sequenced input: PBMCs. The chain combines TRBV3-1 with TRBJ2-2, with TRBD2 matching over 10 bases. This clonotype originated in a woman between 18 and 29 years old in good health. The CDR3 DNA sequence: TGTGCCACCTCCTACGGACTAGCGGTAACCGGGGAGCTGTTTTTT. Its protein product is CATSYGLAVTGELFF.